This is a list of T cell receptor beta chains from one sample in a study of T cell responses to AZD1222 COVID-19 vaccine. Profiling relied on immunoSEQ multiplex PCR, and the TCRdb table lists in-frame clones only, not all of them. The sample includes 160,000 or so clones, 90% to 95% of them seen just once. Sequencing used peripheral blood, obtained 28 days after the second AZD1222 dose. All receptors come from an adult who received the AZD1222 COVID-19 vaccine. CDR3s include the opening cysteine and the closing phenylalanine or tryptophan. The D gene is left open where the match is weak. Size tells how often a clone was seen (once, few, many) or the class of an expanded clone, and some rows leave it out.

D gene,J gene,V gene,clone size,CDR3 DNA,CDR3 protein
.,TRBJ2-3,TRBV27,.,TGTGCCAGCAGTTTATCTACAGGGAATTTGGCAGATACGCAGTATTTT,CASSLSTGNLADTQYF
.,TRBJ1-3,TRBV4-2,once,TGTGCCAGCAGCCAAGTTACAGCCCCGTTCCTCGGACTTGGAAACACCATATATTTT,CASSQVTAPFLGLGNTIYF
.,TRBJ2-1,TRBV15,.,TGTGCCACCAGCGGCGGGGTATACAATGAGCAGTTCTTC,CATSGGVYNEQFF
.,TRBJ2-7,TRBV12-3/TRBV12-4,.,TGTGCCAGCAGTTTATCGCCTACCTACGAGCAGTACTTC,CASSLSPTYEQYF
TRBD2,TRBJ2-3,TRBV5-5,once,TGTGCCAGCAGCTTAGGGACTAGCGGTGGCACAGATACGCAGTATTTT,CASSLGTSGGTDTQYF
.,TRBJ2-5,TRBV5-1,.,TGCGCCAGCAGCTTGCCGGGGCGTTTCAATTACCAAGAGACCCAGTACTTC,CASSLPGRFNYQETQYF
.,TRBJ2-3,TRBV24-1,.,TGTGCCACCAGTGATTCGATCGATACGCAGTATTTT,CATSDSIDTQYF
.,TRBJ1-1,TRBV29-1,.,TGCAGCGTTGACATGAACACTGAAGCTTTCTTT,CSVDMNTEAFF
.,TRBJ2-7,TRBV7-9,.,TGTGCCAGCAGCTTAAGCCTAGGGGGCTACGAGCAGTACTTC,CASSLSLGGYEQYF
TRBD2,TRBJ2-3,TRBV11-3,.,TGTGCCAGCAGCTTATCTCCCCCAGCGGGAGAACCCACAGATACGCAGTATTTT,CASSLSPPAGEPTDTQYF
TRBD1,TRBJ1-2,TRBV30,.,TGTGCCTGGAGTGTATCGGCGGGACAGGGGAACTATGGCTACACCTTC,CAWSVSAGQGNYGYTF
.,TRBJ1-2,TRBV5-1,.,TGCGCCAGCAGCTTGGGCCAGGGTGATGGCTACACCTTC,CASSLGQGDGYTF
.,TRBJ2-2,TRBV5-1,.,TGCGCCAGCAGCTTCACCGGGGAGCTGTTTTTT,CASSFTGELFF
.,TRBJ2-7,TRBV7-2,.,TGTGCCAGCAGCTTTCCGGGACCGAACTCCTACGAGCAGTACTTC,CASSFPGPNSYEQYF
.,TRBJ2-2,TRBV9,.,TGTGCCAGCAGGGGGATAACTAGCTCCACCGGGGAGCTGTTTTTT,CASRGITSSTGELFF
.,TRBJ1-5,TRBV7-9,once,TGTGCCAGCAGCTTAGGGGGGGGTCAGCCCCAGCATTTT,CASSLGGGQPQHF
TRBD2,TRBJ2-7,TRBV3-1/TRBV3-2,.,TGTGCCAGCACAAGGTCGGAGTTCGGGACTAGCGACTCCTACGAGCAGTACTTC,CASTRSEFGTSDSYEQYF
.,TRBJ2-7,TRBV2,.,TGTGCCAGCAGTGGGGCTACCTACGAGCAGTACTTC,CASSGATYEQYF
TRBD1,TRBJ1-4,TRBV5-1,.,TGCGCCAGCAGCTTGGCCTCGTGGGACAGGGAACATAAACTGTTTTTT,CASSLASWDREHKLFF
.,TRBJ1-2,TRBV30,.,TGTGCCTGGAGTGTACGTGAATGGGGTGACTATGGCTACACCTTC,CAWSVREWGDYGYTF
TRBD1,TRBJ2-7,TRBV18,.,TGTGCCAGCTCACCCGGACAGGGGCTCTACGAGCAGTACTTC,CASSPGQGLYEQYF
.,TRBJ2-2,TRBV7-8,.,TGTGCCAGCAGCCATCCCAAGGGAAGGGGCACCGGGGAGCTGTTTTTT,CASSHPKGRGTGELFF